These 20 T cell receptor beta chains share one sample of origin, sequenced in a study of OX40 agonist ivuxolimab in advanced cancers. The data were produced by immunoSEQ multiplex PCR, yet TCRdb's version contains in-frame clones alone and is incomplete. The sample holds fewer than 40,000 clones, roughly 80% seen once. The specimen comprised CD4+ or CD8+ T cells sorted from blood, sampled in a trial of the OX40 agonist ivuxolimab. The source is an adult with an advanced solid tumor such as melanoma, head and neck, liver or kidney cancer.

This clone was observed once. The rearrangement uses TRBV10-3 and TRBJ2-5; TRBD2 aligns across 7 bases. CDR1 and CDR2 from the germline V gene are ENHRY and SYGVKD. The CDR3 consists of 14 residues. Trimming cost V 4 bases and J 5 bases; bases outside gene matches: 7. CDR3 sequence: CAISVHGRNETQYF. The DNA of the CDR3 is TGTGCCATCAGTGTGCACGGGAGGAATGAGACCCAGTACTTC.

The chain is built from TRBV5-1 and TRBJ2-2; D assignment may be TRBD1 or TRBD2 (6 bases each). Looked up from germline, CDR1 is SGHRS and CDR2 is YFSETQ. The V gene lost 0 bases and the J gene lost 2 bases, with 11 bases spanning the gap. This CDR3 comprises 16 residues. This CDR3 reads CASSLVGGINTGELFF. The CDR3, as DNA: TGCGCCAGCAGCTTGGTCGGGGGCATTAACACCGGGGAGCTGTTTTTT.

This clone was counted only a few times. V usage is TRBV6-5 and J usage is TRBJ1-1; TRBD1 matches at 7 bases. Germline CDR1 and CDR2: MNHEY and SVGAGI. This CDR3 is 13 amino acids long. V was pared by 7 bases and J by 4 bases, with 6 bases of the junction left unmatched. CDR3 protein: CASKWAGGTEAFF. Here the CDR3 DNA reads TGTGCCAGCAAATGGGCAGGGGGCACTGAAGCTTTCTTT.

By share of the sample, this clone is medium-sized. The chain is built from TRBV19 and TRBJ2-7; TRBD2 matches 8 bases. Germline assignment: CDR1 LNHDA and CDR2 SQIVND (reference sequence). The CDR3 runs 15 residues. With V trimmed by 6 bases and J by 3 bases, 10 bases remained unmatched. CDR3 protein: CASSLGTSGFYEQYF. CDR3 bases: TGTGCCAGTAGCCTCGGGACTAGTGGGTTCTACGAGCAGTACTTC.

Only one count was recorded for this clone. The rearrangement links TRBV15 to TRBJ2-5; D is possibly TRBD2 (6 bases). The V end lost 4 bases, the J end lost 3 bases, and 9 bases lay between the germline ends. The germline V gene has CDR1 LNHNV and CDR2 YYDKDF (reference sequence). This CDR3 spans 13 amino acids. The CDR3 loop is CATSTWREETQYF. Written as DNA, the CDR3 is TGTGCCACCAGCACGTGGAGGGAAGAGACCCAGTACTTC.

This chain uses TRBV5-1 with TRBJ1-3; D not resolved. Per the germline V gene, CDR1 is SGHRS and CDR2 is YFSETQ. Trimming removed 7 bases at V and 2 bases at J, with 4 bases between. This CDR3 comprises 11 residues. The CDR3 nucleotides read TGCGCCAGCGGTACTGGAAACACCATATATTTT. It is translated as CASGTGNTIYF.

V and J are TRBV6-5 and TRBJ2-1; 9 nucleotides line up with TRBD2. Germline assignment: CDR1 MNHEY and CDR2 SVGAGI. The CDR3 runs to 15 residues. V shed 4 bases, J shed 3 bases, and the junction held 4 bases outside the gene matches. The CDR3 is CASSWGREGYNEQFF. CDR3 nucleotides: TGTGCCAGCAGTTGGGGGCGGGAGGGCTACAATGAGCAGTTCTTC.

The chain has TRBV29-1 and TRBJ2-3; the match to TRBD2 covers 7 bases. V gave up 2 bases and J gave up 0 bases; unmatched junction bases: 5. Looked up from germline, CDR1 is SQVTM and CDR2 is ANQGSEA. This CDR3 has 15 amino acids. Written as DNA, the CDR3 is TGCAGCGTTGAATCCAGGCGGGAGAGCACAGATACGCAGTATTTT. This translates into CSVESRRESTDTQYF.

V gene TRBV27 combines with J gene TRBJ1-4; D perhaps matches TRBD1 (5 bases). V was shortened by 7 bases and J by 0 bases, with 21 bases between the two germline ends. This CDR3 is built from 18 residues. Germline V gene lookup returns CDR1 MNHEY and CDR2 SMNVEV (reference sequence). For the CDR3, the DNA is TGTGCCAGCATCCCGGGGGTCTCCTACTATGCAACTAATGAAAAACTGTTTTTT. Its translation: CASIPGVSYYATNEKLFF.

The rearrangement joins TRBV10-3 to TRBJ1-5; 9 bases fit TRBD1. Germline lookup yields CDR1 ENHRY and CDR2 SYGVKD. CDR3 length equals 15 residues. V was clipped by 3 bases and J by 6 bases; unmatched bases: 6. In nucleotides, the CDR3 is TGTGCCATCAGTGACCTACAGGGGGCAACTCAGCCCCAGCATTTT. Protein sequence: CAISDLQGATQPQHF.

V usage is TRBV7-6 and J usage is TRBJ2-2, with D hard to call. This CDR3 has 12 residues. V gave up 1 base and J gave up 9 bases, with 6 bases separating them. Germline loops: CDR1 SGHVS, CDR2 FNYEAQ. The CDR3 is CASSLVSRELFF. CDR3 nucleotides: TGTGCCAGCAGCTTAGTTAGCCGGGAGCTGTTTTTT.

The V call is TRBV18, the J call TRBJ2-7; weak D call: TRBD1 (6 bases). V gave up 6 bases and J gave up 3 bases, with 15 bases separating them. CDR3 length equals 14 residues. Looked up from germline, CDR1 is KGHSH and CDR2 is LQKENI. The CDR3, as DNA: TGTGCCAGCTCGTTCGACAGGAACAACTACGAGCAGTACTTC. This encodes CASSFDRNNYEQYF.

This chain joins TRBV19 and TRBJ1-2, with D maybe TRBD1 (6 bases). From germline, CDR1 is LNHDA and CDR2 SQIVND (reference sequence). Trimming pared 4 bases from V and 6 bases from J, leaving 12 bases between. The CDR3 is 13 amino acids. The CDR3 loop reads CASSRTQGDGYTF. The CDR3 bases are TGTGCCAGTAGTAGGACACAGGGAGATGGCTACACCTTC.

This clone was found once. The rearrangement links TRBV27 to TRBJ1-4; D gene ambiguous. V lost 2 bases, J lost 0 bases, and 10 bases lay in between. The CDR3 has 16 residues. Germline lookup yields CDR1 MNHEY and CDR2 SMNVEV (reference sequence). The CDR3 coding sequence is TGTGCCAGCAGTTTAACCCGGCTGGCAACTAATGAAAAACTGTTTTTT. Its translation: CASSLTRLATNEKLFF.

The V call is TRBV28, the J call TRBJ1-4, with D unclear. Germline lookup yields CDR1 MDHEN and CDR2 SYDVKM. The CDR3 is 13 residues long. Trimming shortened V by 8 bases and J by 0 bases, and 7 bases separated the two germline ends. The CDR3 sequence is CASREATNEKLFF. The CDR3 coding sequence is TGTGCCAGCCGGGAAGCAACTAATGAAAAACTGTTTTTT.

This clone has a handful of counts. This sequence joins TRBV5-5 and TRBJ1-5; D gene unclear. V was cut by 4 bases and J by 5 bases, with 10 bases left in between. CDR3 length equals 13 residues. Germline V gene lookup returns CDR1 SGHKS and CDR2 YYEKEE (reference sequence). CDR3 region: CASSQLWDQPQHF. CDR3 bases: TGTGCCAGCAGCCAACTGTGGGATCAGCCCCAGCATTTT.

The V and J genes are TRBV5-1 and TRBJ2-7, with D perhaps matching TRBD2 (5 bases). This CDR3 has 12 amino acids. The V end lost 5 bases, the J end lost 1 base, and 7 bases lay between the germline ends. From germline, CDR1 is SGHRS and CDR2 YFSETQ. DNA of the CDR3: TGCGCCAGCAGTCGGACTTCCTACGAGCAGTACTTC. Translation: CASSRTSYEQYF.

This clone is a singleton in its sample. The V gene is TRBV7-2, the J gene TRBJ2-2, with TRBD2 matching 9 bases. The J segment lost 8 bases and the V segment lost 8 bases, leaving 12 bases of the junction unmatched. The CDR3 covers 15 residues. Germline loops: CDR1 SGHTA, CDR2 FQGNSA. This CDR3 is CASSYSGRMAGELFF. DNA for the CDR3: TGTGCCAGCTCCTATAGCGGGAGAATGGCTGGGGAGCTGTTTTTT.

This chain links TRBV18 with TRBJ2-7; possibly TRBD2 for D (5 bases). CDR1 is KGHSH and CDR2 is LQKENI in the germline V gene. CDR3 length equals 15 residues. With 0 bases removed from V and 8 bases from J, the gap between germline ends came to 17 bases. CDR3 coding DNA: TGTGCCAGCTCACCACCGGTGTCGGGCGGGTTAAAGCAGTACTTC. Residues: CASSPPVSGGLKQYF.

For this clone: This sample includes further DNA sequences coding for the same CDR3. The rearrangement links TRBV11-3 to TRBJ2-3, with 15 bases that match TRBD2. The CDR3 is 17 amino acids. With V trimmed by 4 bases and J by 0 bases, 2 bases remained unmatched. CDR1 SGHNT and CDR2 YENEEA come from the germline V gene. CDR3 loop: CASSSGLAGGSTDTQYF. The CDR3 DNA sequence: TGTGCCAGCAGCTCAGGACTAGCGGGAGGGAGCACAGATACGCAGTATTTT.